This TCR beta chain is drawn from a study of Ad26.COV2.S vaccination and SARS-CoV-2 variants. Overall study: A participant enrolled in the COV1001 Ad26.COV2.S trial arm provided the sample. Doses of Ad26.COV2.S were injected into muscle once or twice, 56 days apart.

Sequencing was performed with immunoSEQ multiplex PCR; in TCRdb, only in-frame clones are kept and a portion is missing. The sample has approximately 420,000 clones, around 85% seen once. Treatment given: 15 to 20 received Ad26.COV2.S at low or high dose, single or two shots; about 5 received placebo; per-sample allocation not given. Sampling was done on day 63 after the first vaccine or placebo injection. On this clone itself: The antigen remains undetermined.

The CDR3 has 15 residues. The trim removed 5 bases at V and 2 bases at J, leaving 5 bases unmatched. The germline CDR1 and CDR2 sequences are SGHAT and FQNNGV. Findings of the study overall: Vaccine recipients posted higher spike-specific TCR breadth than their placebo counterparts.

The sample was peripheral blood, taken in a trial of Ad26.COV2.S vaccine versus placebo. The TCR comes from a person aged 18-65 years who received the Ad26.COV2.S COVID-19 vaccine or a placebo. This chain joins TRBV11-2 and TRBJ2-1; 8 bases are shared with TRBD1. CDR3 in amino acids: CASSVDRGTYNEQFF. CDR3 in DNA: TGTGCCAGCAGCGTCGACAGGGGCACCTACAATGAGCAGTTCTTC.